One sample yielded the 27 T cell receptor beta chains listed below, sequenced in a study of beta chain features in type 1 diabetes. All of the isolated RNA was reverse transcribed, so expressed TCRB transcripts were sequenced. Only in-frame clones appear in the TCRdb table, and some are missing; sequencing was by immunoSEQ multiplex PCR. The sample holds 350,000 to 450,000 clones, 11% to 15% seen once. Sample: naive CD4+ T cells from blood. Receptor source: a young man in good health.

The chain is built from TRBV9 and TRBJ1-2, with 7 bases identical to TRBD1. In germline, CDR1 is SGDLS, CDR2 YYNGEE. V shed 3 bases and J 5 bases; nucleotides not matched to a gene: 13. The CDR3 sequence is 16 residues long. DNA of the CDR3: TGTGCCAGCAGCGCCGGGACAGCCGAGACCGCATATGGCTACACCTTC. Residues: CASSAGTAETAYGYTF.

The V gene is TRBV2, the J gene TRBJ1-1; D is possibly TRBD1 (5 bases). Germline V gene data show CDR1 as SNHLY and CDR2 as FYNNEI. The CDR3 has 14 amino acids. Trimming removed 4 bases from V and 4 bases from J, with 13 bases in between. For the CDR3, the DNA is TGTGCCAGCAGTGCCGGGGGGATAAGCACTGAAGCTTTCTTT. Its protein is CASSAGGISTEAFF. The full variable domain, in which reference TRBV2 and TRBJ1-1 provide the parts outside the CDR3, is EPEVTQTPSHQVTQMGQEVILRCVPISNHLYFYWYRQILGQKVEFLVSFYNNEISEKSEIFDDQFSVERPDGSNFTLKIRSTKLEDSAMYFCASSAGGISTEAFFGQGTRLTVV.

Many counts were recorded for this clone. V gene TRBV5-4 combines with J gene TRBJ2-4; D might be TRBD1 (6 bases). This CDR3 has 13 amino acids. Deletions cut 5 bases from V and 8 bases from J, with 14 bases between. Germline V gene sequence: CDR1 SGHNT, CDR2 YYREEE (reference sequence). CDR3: CASSQQGRYIQYF. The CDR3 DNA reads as TGTGCCAGCAGTCAACAGGGTCGATACATTCAGTACTTC.

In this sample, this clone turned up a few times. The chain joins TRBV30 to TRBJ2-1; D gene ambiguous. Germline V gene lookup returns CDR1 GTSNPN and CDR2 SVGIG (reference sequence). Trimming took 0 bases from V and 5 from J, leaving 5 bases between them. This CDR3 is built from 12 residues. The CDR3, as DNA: TGTGCCTGGAGTGTTGGCGACAATGAGCAGTTCTTC. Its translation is CAWSVGDNEQFF. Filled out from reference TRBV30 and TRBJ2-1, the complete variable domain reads SQTIHQWPATLVQPVGSPLSLECTVEGTSNPNLYWYRQAAGRGLQLLFYSVGIGQISSEVPQNLSASRPQDRQFILSSKKLLLSDSGFYLCAWSVGDNEQFFGPGTRLTVL.

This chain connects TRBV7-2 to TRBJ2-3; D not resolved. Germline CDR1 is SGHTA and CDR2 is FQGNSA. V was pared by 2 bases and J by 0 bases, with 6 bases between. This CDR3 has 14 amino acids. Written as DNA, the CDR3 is TGTGCCAGCAGCTTACAACAGAGCACAGATACGCAGTATTTT. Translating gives CASSLQQSTDTQYF.

The CDR3 loop is CAWSPPTRAQYF. In DNA form, the CDR3 reads TGTGCCTGGAGTCCCCCGACCCGGGCCCAGTACTTC. This chain joins TRBV30 and TRBJ2-5, with D hard to call. The CDR3 consists of 12 residues. V was cut by 2 bases and J by 9 bases, with 13 bases left in between. Per the germline V gene, CDR1 is GTSNPN and CDR2 is SVGIG (reference sequence).

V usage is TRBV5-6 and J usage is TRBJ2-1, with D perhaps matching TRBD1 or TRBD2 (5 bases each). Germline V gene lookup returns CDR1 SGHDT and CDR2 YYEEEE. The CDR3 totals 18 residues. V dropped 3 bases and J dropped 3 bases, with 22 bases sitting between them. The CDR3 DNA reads TGTGCCAGCAGCTCCCTGACAGAGGGCATTTCTAACTACAATGAGCAGTTCTTC. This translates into CASSSLTEGISNYNEQFF.

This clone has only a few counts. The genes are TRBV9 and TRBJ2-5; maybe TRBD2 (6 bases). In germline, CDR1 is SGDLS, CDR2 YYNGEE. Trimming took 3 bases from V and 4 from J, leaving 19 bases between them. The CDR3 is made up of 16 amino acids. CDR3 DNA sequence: TGTGCCAGCAGCGCGACTGGCGGGGCAAAAGGAGAGACCCAGTACTTC. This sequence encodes CASSATGGAKGETQYF.

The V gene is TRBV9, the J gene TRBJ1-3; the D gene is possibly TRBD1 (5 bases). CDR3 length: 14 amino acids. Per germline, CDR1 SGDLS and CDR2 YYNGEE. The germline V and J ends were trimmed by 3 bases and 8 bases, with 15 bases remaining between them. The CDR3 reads CASSGRETGYTIYF. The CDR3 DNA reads TGTGCCAGCAGCGGCAGGGAAACGGGGTACACCATATATTTT.

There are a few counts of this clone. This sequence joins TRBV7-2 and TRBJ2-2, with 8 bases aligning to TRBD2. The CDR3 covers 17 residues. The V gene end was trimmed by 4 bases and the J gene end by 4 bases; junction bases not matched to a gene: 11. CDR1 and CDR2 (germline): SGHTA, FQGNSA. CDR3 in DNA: TGTGCCAGCAGCTCCCTCGGGAGGGAAGTGGCCACCGGGGAGCTGTTTTTT. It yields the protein CASSSLGREVATGELFF. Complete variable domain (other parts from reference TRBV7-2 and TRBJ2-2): GAGVSQSPSNKVTEKGKDVELRCDPISGHTALYWYRQSLGQGLEFLIYFQGNSAPDKSGLPSDRFSAERTGGSVSTLTIQRTQQEDSAVYLCASSSLGREVATGELFFGEGSRLTVL.

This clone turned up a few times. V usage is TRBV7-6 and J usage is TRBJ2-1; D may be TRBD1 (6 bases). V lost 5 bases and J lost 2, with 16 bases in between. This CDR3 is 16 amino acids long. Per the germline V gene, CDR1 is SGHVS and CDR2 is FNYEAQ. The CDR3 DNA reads TGTGCCAGCAGCCCTAAAGGGGGACGCGCCTACAATGAGCAGTTCTTC. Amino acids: CASSPKGGRAYNEQFF.

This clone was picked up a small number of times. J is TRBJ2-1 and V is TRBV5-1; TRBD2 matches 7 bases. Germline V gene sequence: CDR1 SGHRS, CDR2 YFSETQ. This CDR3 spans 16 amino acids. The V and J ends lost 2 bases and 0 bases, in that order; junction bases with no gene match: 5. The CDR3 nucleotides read TGCGCCAGCAGCTTCGGCGGGAGTGTCTCCTACAATGAGCAGTTCTTC. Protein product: CASSFGGSVSYNEQFF.

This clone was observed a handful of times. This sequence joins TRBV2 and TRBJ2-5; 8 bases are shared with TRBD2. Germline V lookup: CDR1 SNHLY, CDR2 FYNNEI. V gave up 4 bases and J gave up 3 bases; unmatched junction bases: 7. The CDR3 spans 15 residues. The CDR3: CASSAPGLGEETQYF. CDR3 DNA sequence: TGTGCCAGCAGTGCTCCGGGACTAGGAGAAGAGACCCAGTACTTC.

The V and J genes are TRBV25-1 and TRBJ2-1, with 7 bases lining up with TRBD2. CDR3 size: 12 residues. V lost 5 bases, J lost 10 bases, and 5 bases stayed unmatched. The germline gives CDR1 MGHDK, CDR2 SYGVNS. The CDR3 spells CASSQWEGEQFF. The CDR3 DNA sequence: TGTGCCAGCAGTCAATGGGAGGGCGAGCAGTTCTTC.

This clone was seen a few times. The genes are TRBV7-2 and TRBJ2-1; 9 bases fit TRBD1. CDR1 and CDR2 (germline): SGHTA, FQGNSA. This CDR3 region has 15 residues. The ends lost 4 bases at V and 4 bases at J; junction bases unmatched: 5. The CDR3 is CASSYYRGLYNEQFF. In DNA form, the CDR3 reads TGTGCCAGCAGCTACTACAGGGGGCTATACAATGAGCAGTTCTTC.

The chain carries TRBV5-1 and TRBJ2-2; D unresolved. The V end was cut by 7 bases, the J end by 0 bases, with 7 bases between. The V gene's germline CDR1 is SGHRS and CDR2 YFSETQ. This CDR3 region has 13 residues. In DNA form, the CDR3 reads TGCGCCAGCGGTGAATCGAACACCGGGGAGCTGTTTTTT. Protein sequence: CASGESNTGELFF.

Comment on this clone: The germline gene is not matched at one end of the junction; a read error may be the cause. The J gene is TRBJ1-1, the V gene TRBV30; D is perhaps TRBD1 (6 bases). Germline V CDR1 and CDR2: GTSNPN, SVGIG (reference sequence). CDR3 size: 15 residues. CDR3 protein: CTWSVLKGVMSKTFF. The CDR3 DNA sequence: TGTACCTGGAGTGTTTTAAAGGGGGTAATGAGTAAGACTTTCTTT.

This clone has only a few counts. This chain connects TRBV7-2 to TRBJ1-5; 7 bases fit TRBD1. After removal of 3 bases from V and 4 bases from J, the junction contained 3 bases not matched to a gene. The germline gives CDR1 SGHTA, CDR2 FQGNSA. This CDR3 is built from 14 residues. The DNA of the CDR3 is TGTGCCAGCAGCTTCGGGACAGATAATCAGCCCCAGCATTTT. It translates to CASSFGTDNQPQHF. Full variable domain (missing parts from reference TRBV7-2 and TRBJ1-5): GAGVSQSPSNKVTEKGKDVELRCDPISGHTALYWYRQSLGQGLEFLIYFQGNSAPDKSGLPSDRFSAERTGGSVSTLTIQRTQQEDSAVYLCASSFGTDNQPQHFGDGTRLSIL.

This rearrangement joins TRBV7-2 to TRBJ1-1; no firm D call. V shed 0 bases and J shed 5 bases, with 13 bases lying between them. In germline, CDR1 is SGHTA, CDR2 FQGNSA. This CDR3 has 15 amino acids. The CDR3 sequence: CASSLAFSISTEAFF. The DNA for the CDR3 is TGTGCCAGCAGCTTAGCCTTTAGCATCAGTACTGAAGCTTTCTTT.

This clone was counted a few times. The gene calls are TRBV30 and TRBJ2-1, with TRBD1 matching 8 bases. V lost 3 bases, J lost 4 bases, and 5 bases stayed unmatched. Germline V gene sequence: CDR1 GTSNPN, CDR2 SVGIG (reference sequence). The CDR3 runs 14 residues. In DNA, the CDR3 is TGTGCCTGGAGCAGGGGACAGGTATACAATGAGCAGTTCTTC. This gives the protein CAWSRGQVYNEQFF.

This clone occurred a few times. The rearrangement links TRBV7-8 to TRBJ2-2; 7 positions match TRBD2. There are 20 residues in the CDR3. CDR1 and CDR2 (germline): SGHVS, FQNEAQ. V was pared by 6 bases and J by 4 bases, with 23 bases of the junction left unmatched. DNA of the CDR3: TGTGCCAGCAGACACGGGAGGCTAGGGTCGACTTTGAAGGGCACCGGGGAGCTGTTTTTT. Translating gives CASRHGRLGSTLKGTGELFF.

CDR3 sequence: CASSTRRGLAYTDTQYF. The CDR3 DNA reads TGTGCCAGCTCCACCAGGCGGGGACTGGCATACACAGATACGCAGTATTTT. V is TRBV18 and J is TRBJ2-3, with D perhaps matching TRBD2 (6 bases). CDR3 size: 17 residues. The V and J ends lost 6 bases and 2 bases respectively, with 21 bases between them. The germline V gene has CDR1 KGHSH and CDR2 LQKENI.

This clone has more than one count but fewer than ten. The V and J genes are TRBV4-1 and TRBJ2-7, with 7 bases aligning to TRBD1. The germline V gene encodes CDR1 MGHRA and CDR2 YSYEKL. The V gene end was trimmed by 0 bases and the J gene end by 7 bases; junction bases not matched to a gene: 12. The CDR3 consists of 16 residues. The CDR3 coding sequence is TGCGCCAGCAGCCAAGATGGCAACAGGGGATCGGGGGAGCAGTACTTC. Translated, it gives CASSQDGNRGSGEQYF.

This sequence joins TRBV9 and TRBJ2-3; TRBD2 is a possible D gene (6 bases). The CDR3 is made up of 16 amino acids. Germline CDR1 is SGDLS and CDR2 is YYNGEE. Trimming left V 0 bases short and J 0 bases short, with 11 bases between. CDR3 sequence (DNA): TGTGCCAGCAGCGTAGCGGGGGTAGCTAGCACAGATACGCAGTATTTT. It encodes CASSVAGVASTDTQYF.

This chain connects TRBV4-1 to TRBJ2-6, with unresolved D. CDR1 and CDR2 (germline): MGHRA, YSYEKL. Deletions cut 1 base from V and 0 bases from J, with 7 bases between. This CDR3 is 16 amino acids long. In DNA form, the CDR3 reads TGCGCCAGCAGCCAAGGCTCAGGCTCTGGGGCCAACGTCCTGACTTTC. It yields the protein CASSQGSGSGANVLTF.

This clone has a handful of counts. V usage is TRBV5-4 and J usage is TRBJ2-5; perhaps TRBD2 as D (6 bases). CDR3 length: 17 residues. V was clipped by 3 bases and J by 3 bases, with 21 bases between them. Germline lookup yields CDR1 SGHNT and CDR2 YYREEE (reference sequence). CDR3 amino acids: CASSSLVLPGLKETQYF. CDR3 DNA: TGTGCCAGCAGCTCTTTGGTCCTGCCGGGACTTAAAGAGACCCAGTACTTC.

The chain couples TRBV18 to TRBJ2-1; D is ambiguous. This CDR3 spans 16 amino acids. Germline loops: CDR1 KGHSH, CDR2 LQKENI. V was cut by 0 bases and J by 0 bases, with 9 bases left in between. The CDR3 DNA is TGTGCCAGCTCACCACCGCGGCTCAGCTCCTACAATGAGCAGTTCTTC. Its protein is CASSPPRLSSYNEQFF.